Only a few counts were recorded for the clone carrying this T cell receptor beta chain. Its target is unknown. The CDR3 is 12 amino acids. The germline gives CDR1 DFQATT, CDR2 SNEGSKA (reference sequence). Deletions cut 3 bases from V and 3 bases from J, with 6 bases between. The sample is drawn from a study of post-analysis software for immune sequencing data. General study points: F measure showed strong co-clustering of same-batch samples. Patients used four to six TRBV segments, including TRBV5-6, TRBV5-1 and TRBV20-1, more often than controls. Relative to controls, patients with multiple sclerosis showed significantly lower normalized Chao1 diversity.

Presence of unique molecular identifiers characterized the TCR beta cDNA libraries. T cells, roughly 0.85 to 10 million of them, yielded about 500,000 cDNA molecules. TCRdb reanalysed the PCR reads using MiXCR and keeps one entry per CDR3 protein. This table has about 820,000 distinct CDR3 sequences, approximately 50% appearing once. Sequenced sample: blood. The chain recombines TRBV20-1 with TRBJ2-1; no clear D gene. The origin of this receptor is a girl between 10 and 17 years old with multiple sclerosis. The CDR3: CSARVSYNEQFF. CDR3 DNA: TGCAGTGCTAGGGTCAGCTACAATGAGCAGTTCTTC.